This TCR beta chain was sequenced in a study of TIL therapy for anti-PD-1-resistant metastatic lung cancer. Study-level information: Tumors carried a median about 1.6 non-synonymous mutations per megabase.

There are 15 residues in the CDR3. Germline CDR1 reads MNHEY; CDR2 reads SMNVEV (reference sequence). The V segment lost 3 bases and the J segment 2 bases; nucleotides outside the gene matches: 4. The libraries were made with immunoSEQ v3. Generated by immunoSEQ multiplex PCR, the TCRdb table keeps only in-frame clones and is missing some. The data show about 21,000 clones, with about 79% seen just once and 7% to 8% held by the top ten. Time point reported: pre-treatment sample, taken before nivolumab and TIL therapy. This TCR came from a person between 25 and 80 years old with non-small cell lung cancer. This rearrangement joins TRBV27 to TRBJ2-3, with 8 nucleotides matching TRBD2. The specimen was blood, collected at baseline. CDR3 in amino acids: CASSLLAGFTDTQYF. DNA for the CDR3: TGTGCCAGCAGTTTGCTAGCGGGCTTCACAGATACGCAGTATTTT.